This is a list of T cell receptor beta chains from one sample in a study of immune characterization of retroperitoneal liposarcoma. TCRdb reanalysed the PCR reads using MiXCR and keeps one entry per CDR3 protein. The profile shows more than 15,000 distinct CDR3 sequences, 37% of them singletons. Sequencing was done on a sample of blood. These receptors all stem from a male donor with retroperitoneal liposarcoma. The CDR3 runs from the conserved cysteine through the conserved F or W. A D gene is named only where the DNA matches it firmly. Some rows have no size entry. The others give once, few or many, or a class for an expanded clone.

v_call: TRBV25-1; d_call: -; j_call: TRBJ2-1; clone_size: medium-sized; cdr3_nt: TGTGCCAGCAGTGATCCTAGGGGGGCCGGAGAGACCCAGTTCTTC; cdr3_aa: CASSDPRGAGETQFF
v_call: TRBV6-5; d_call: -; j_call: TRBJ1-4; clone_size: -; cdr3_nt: TGTGCCAGCAAGGCCCTTCAGGGGGAAAAACTGTTTTTT; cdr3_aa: CASKALQGEKLFF
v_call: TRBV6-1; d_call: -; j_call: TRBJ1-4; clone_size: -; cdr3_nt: TGTGCCAGCAGCGTACAGGTTGCAACTAATGAAAAACTGTTTTTT; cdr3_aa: CASSVQVATNEKLFF
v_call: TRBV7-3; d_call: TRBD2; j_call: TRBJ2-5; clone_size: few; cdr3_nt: TGTGCCAGCAGCTCGACTAGCCTGGAGACCCAGTACTTC; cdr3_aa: CASSSTSLETQYF
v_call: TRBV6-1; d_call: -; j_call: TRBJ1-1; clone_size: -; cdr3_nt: TGTGCCAGCAGTTATCGCAGAAATCCATCACTGATCGTCGAAGCTTTCTTT; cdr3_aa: CASSYRRNPSLIVEAFF
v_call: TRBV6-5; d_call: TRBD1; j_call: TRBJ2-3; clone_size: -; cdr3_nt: TGTGCCAGCAGTGATAGGACAGGGGTCAAAGATACGCAGTGTTTT; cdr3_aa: CASSDRTGVKDTQCF
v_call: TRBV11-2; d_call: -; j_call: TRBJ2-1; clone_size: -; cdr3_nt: TGTGCCAGCAGTCGTGACAGTTTCTCCTACGAGCAGTTCTTC; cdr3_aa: CASSRDSFSYEQFF
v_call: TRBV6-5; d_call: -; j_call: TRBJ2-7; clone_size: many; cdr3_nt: TGTGCCAGCAGTTACGACCGGGGCAGGGTCGAGCAGTACTTC; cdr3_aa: CASSYDRGRVEQYF
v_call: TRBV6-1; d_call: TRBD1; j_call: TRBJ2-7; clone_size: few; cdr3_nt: TGTGCCAGCAGTGAAGGGACAGGGGGCTACAATGAGCAGTACTTC; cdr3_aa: CASSEGTGGYNEQYF
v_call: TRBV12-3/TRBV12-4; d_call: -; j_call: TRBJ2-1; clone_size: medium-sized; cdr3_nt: TGTGCCAGCAGCGTGGCTGGACTCTCCTACGAGCAGTTCTTC; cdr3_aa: CASSVAGLSYEQFF
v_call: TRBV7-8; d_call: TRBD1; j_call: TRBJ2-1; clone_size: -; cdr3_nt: TGTGCCAGCTACCGAAGGGGGCAGTACAATGAGCAGTTCTTC; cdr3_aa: CASYRRGQYNEQFF
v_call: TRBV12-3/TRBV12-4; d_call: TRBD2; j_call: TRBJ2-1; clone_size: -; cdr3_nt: TGTGCCTCCGTGGGGGGGGGCTCCTACAATGAGCAGTTCTTC; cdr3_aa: CASVGGGSYNEQFF
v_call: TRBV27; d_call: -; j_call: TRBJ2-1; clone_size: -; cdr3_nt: TGTGCCAGCAGTTTTGGTCCCCAGGGGAAAGTGGAGACCCAGTTCTTC; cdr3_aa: CASSFGPQGKVETQFF
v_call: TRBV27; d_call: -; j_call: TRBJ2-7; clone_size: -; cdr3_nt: TGTGCCAGCAGTTCAGGACTGGGTTGGGGCGAGCAGTACTTC; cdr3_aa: CASSSGLGWGEQYF
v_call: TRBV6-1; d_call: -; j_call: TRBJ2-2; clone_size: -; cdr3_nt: TGTGCCAGCTCCCCCACCTCCACCGGGGAGCTGTTTTTT; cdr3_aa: CASSPTSTGELFF
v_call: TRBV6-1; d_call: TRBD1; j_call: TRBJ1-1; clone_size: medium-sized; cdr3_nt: TGTGCCAGCAGTATTCAACCCCCGGGACAGACGAACACTGAAGCTTTCTTT; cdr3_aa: CASSIQPPGQTNTEAFF
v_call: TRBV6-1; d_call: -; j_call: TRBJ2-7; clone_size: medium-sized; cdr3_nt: TGTGCCAGCAGTGAAGGAGCAGGGGGGAGCTCCTACAATGAGCAGTACTTC; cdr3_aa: CASSEGAGGSSYNEQYF
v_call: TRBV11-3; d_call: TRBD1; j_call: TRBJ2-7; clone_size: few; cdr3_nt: TGTGCCAGCAGCTCCCGGACAGGGGGCGGCGAGCAGTACTTC; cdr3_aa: CASSSRTGGGEQYF
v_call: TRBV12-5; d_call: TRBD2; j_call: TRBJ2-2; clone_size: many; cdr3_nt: TGTGCTAGTGGTTCGGCGGGACTAGCGGCGAAAGGGAACACCGGGGAGCTGTTTTTT; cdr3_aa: CASGSAGLAAKGNTGELFF
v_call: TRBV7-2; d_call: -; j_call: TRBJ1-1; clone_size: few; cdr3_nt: TGTGCCAGCAGGTTGGGAGCACGGGACACTGAAGCTTTCTTT; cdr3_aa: CASRLGARDTEAFF
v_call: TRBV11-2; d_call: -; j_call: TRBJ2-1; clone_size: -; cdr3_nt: TGTGCCAGCAGCTTAGATCGGACTCGTGAGCAGTTCTTC; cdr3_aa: CASSLDRTREQFF
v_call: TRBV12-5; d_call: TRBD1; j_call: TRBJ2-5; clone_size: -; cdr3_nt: TGTGCTAGTGGCTCCGGACAGGGTTTTGAGACCCAGTACTTC; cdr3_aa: CASGSGQGFETQYF
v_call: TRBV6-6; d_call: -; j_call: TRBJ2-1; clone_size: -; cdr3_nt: TGTGCCAGCAGTTACGACCCGGGACGGCGCTACGAGCAGTTCTTC; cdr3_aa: CASSYDPGRRYEQFF
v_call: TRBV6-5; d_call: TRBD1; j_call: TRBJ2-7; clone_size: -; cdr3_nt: TGTGCCAGCGCCTTGGGACAGGGGATCAACGAGCAGTACTTC; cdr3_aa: CASALGQGINEQYF
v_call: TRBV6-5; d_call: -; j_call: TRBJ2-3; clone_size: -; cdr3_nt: TGTGCCAGCAGTTACTCAGGACGAGCAGATACGCAGTATTTT; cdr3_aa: CASSYSGRADTQYF
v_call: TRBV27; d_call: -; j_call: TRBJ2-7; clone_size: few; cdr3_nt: TGTGCCAGCCCCTGTAAGCCGTGGGGGGGGGGGGGGCGAAACGTCTACGAGCAGTACTTC; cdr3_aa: CASPCKPWGGGGRNVYEQYF
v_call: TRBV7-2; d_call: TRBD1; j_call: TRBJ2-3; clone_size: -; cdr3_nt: TGTGCCAGCATCCGGACAGGGGGAACGACAGATACGCAGTATTTT; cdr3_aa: CASIRTGGTTDTQYF
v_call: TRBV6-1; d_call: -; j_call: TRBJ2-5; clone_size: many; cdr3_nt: TGTGCCAGCAGTATACGGGGGACCCAGTACTTC; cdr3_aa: CASSIRGTQYF
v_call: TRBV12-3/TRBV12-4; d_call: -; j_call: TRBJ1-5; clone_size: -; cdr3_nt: TGTGCCAGCAGTGGTGGGGGGCCCCAGCATTTT; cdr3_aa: CASSGGGPQHF